Presented here are 20 T cell receptor beta chains from one specimen sequenced in a study of T cell changes during pregnancy in multiple sclerosis. Sequencing used immunoSEQ multiplex PCR; TCRdb keeps in-frame clones, though not all of them. The sample includes some 130,000 clones, about 96% of them seen just once. The sample consisted of peripheral blood, taken after pregnancy. All receptors come from a female donor with multiple sclerosis, enrolled in a pregnancy study.

This clone was observed a single time. The CDR3 protein is CASSYMNLGHYEQYF. CDR3 DNA: TGTGCCAGCAGTTACATGAACTTGGGACACTACGAGCAGTACTTC. This rearrangement joins TRBV6-6 to TRBJ2-7, with D perhaps matching TRBD1 (6 bases). The CDR3 runs to 15 residues. CDR1 is MNHNY, CDR2 SVGAGI, per germline (reference sequence). V shed 2 bases and J shed 3 bases, with 14 bases lying between them.

This sequence joins TRBV21-1 and TRBJ1-1; TRBD1 is the table's D call and was not checked against the DNA. TRBV21-1 is labeled a pseudogene. The CDR3 contains 17 residues. The CDR3 is CASFVARDRKMNTEAFF. The CDR3 nucleotides are TGTGCCAGCTTTGTAGCCCGGGACAGGAAGATGAACACTGAAGCTTTCTTT.

The CDR3 here is CASSLGGRMVLSNQPQHF. The CDR3 nucleotides read TGTGCCAGCAGCTTAGGAGGTAGAATGGTCCTAAGCAATCAGCCCCAGCATTTT. The chain carries TRBV11-2 and TRBJ1-5; unclear D gene. The germline V and J ends were trimmed by 1 base and 1 base, with 17 bases remaining between them. In germline, CDR1 is SGHAT, CDR2 FQNNGV. The CDR3 has 18 amino acids.

The chain combines TRBV7-2 with TRBJ1-4; TRBD1 aligns across 7 bases. J gave up 5 bases and V 5 bases, and 8 bases lay outside the gene matches. Germline V gene lookup returns CDR1 SGHTA and CDR2 FQGNSA. This CDR3 has 15 residues. The CDR3 is CASSPPGQPNEKLFF. The DNA for the CDR3 is TGTGCCAGCAGCCCTCCGGGACAGCCAAATGAAAAACTGTTTTTT.

Regarding this clone: The sample holds other DNA sequences that translate to the same CDR3. The chain couples TRBV27 to TRBJ2-7; 8 bases agree with TRBD1. The CDR3 spans 13 residues. V shed 5 bases, J shed 2 bases, and the junction held 2 bases outside the gene matches. Germline V gene data show CDR1 as MNHEY and CDR2 as SMNVEV (reference sequence). CDR3 sequence (DNA): TGTGCCAGCAGTCTACAGGGGGCCTACGAGCAGTACTTC. Its protein is CASSLQGAYEQYF.

The chain is built from TRBV4-2 and TRBJ1-2; D gene ambiguous. Between the trimmed V and J ends, which lost 2 bases and 0 bases, there was a span of 16 bases. CDR1 is LGHNA, CDR2 YNFKEQ, per germline. CDR3 size: 17 residues. This chain's CDR3 is CASSQPLTRLANYGYTF. CDR3 sequence (DNA): TGTGCCAGCAGCCAACCCCTCACCCGGCTAGCTAACTATGGCTACACCTTC.

This chain joins TRBV9 and TRBJ2-1, with D possibly TRBD2 on 5 matching bases. V gave up 4 bases and J gave up 7 bases, with 9 bases separating them. Germline-derived CDR1 and CDR2 are SGDLS and YYNGEE. This CDR3 contains 12 residues. The CDR3 reads CASSRTRNEQFF. The DNA of the CDR3 is TGTGCCAGCAGCCGGACTCGGAATGAGCAGTTCTTC.

The chain carries TRBV15 and TRBJ1-3; no clear D. V was pared by 0 bases and J by 4 bases, with 7 bases between. The germline V gene encodes CDR1 LNHNV and CDR2 YYDKDF (reference sequence). The CDR3 is 14 amino acids. CDR3 nucleotide sequence: TGTGCCACCAGCAGAGATTGGGAGGGAAACACCATATATTTT. It yields the protein CATSRDWEGNTIYF.

V and J are TRBV9 and TRBJ1-2; 10 bases map to TRBD1. The CDR3 spans 15 residues. Germline CDR1 is SGDLS and CDR2 is YYNGEE. J was trimmed by 4 bases and V by 0 bases; bases with no gene match: 3. Written as DNA, the CDR3 is TGTGCCAGCAGCGTAGGACAGGGGGCGGTCTATGGCTACACCTTC. This translates into CASSVGQGAVYGYTF.

The V and J genes are TRBV5-5 and TRBJ1-1; 9 bases fit TRBD1. The germline gives CDR1 SGHKS, CDR2 YYEKEE (reference sequence). The CDR3 spans 15 residues. V was clipped by 4 bases and J by 10 bases; unmatched bases: 14. CDR3 sequence reads: CASSLGGQGPSGAFF. The CDR3 DNA sequence: TGTGCCAGCAGCCTGGGGGGACAGGGTCCCTCTGGAGCTTTCTTT.

This CDR3 is CASSITGNNYEQYF. CDR3 DNA sequence: TGTGCCAGTAGTATAACAGGGAACAACTACGAGCAGTACTTC. The chain recombines TRBV19 with TRBJ2-7, with D tentatively TRBD1 (6 bases). The CDR3 runs 14 residues. The ends were cut back, 2 bases at V and 3 bases at J, with 11 bases in the middle. The germline CDR1 and CDR2 sequences are LNHDA and SQIVND (reference sequence).

J is TRBJ2-7 and V is TRBV6-5; D is perhaps TRBD2 (6 bases). The CDR3 is 15 amino acids. Trimming left V 0 bases short and J 1 base short, with 10 bases between. Germline V gives CDR1 MNHEY, CDR2 SVGAGI. CDR3 coding DNA: TGTGCCAGCAGTTACTCACCGGGAGTTTCCTACGAGCAGTACTTC. It yields the protein CASSYSPGVSYEQYF.

The chain's CDR3 is CASIQGPYQETQYF. For the CDR3, the DNA is TGTGCCAGCATCCAGGGGCCGTACCAAGAGACCCAGTACTTC. The V gene is TRBV28, the J gene TRBJ2-5, with a tentative D call TRBD1 (6 bases). The CDR3 contains 14 residues. Trimming pared 7 bases from V and 0 bases from J, leaving 12 bases between. Per the germline V gene, CDR1 is MDHEN and CDR2 is SYDVKM.

The chain is built from TRBV2 and TRBJ2-3, with a tentative D call TRBD2 (6 bases). V dropped 8 bases and J dropped 2 bases, with 11 bases sitting between them. This CDR3 contains 13 residues. Germline CDR1 is SNHLY and CDR2 is FYNNEI. The CDR3 spells CASRDSNTDTQYF. The CDR3 DNA sequence: TGTGCCAGCCGGGACTCGAACACAGATACGCAGTATTTT.

The chain uses TRBV11-2 and TRBJ1-4, with 7 bases identical to TRBD1. In germline, CDR1 is SGHAT, CDR2 FQNNGV. Germline trimming cut 1 base from V and 5 bases from J; bases unmatched to any gene: 7. The CDR3 is 16 residues long. This CDR3 reads CASSLGETGKNEKLFF. The CDR3 region has the DNA TGTGCCAGCAGCTTAGGGGAGACAGGGAAGAATGAAAAACTGTTTTTT. The full variable domain, completed using reference TRBV11-2 and TRBJ1-4, is EAGVAQSPRYKIIEKRQSVAFWCNPISGHATLYWYQQILGQGPKLLIQFQNNGVVDDSQLPKDRFSAERLKGVDSTLKIQPAKLEDSAVYLCASSLGETGKNEKLFFGSGTQLSVL.

The rearrangement uses TRBV7-9 and TRBJ2-7, with TRBD1 matching over 7 bases. Trimming at V came to 1 base and at J to 3 bases, leaving 9 bases not matched to a gene. Germline CDR1 and CDR2: SEHNR and FQNEAQ (reference sequence). The CDR3 length is 16 residues. The CDR3 DNA reads TGTGCCAGCAGCTTAGGGGGGACAGTAGCGCTCTACGAGCAGTACTTC. This sequence encodes CASSLGGTVALYEQYF.

The chain employs TRBV2 and TRBJ1-1; D is undetermined. Trimming pared 6 bases from V and 5 bases from J, leaving 19 bases between. Germline V gives CDR1 SNHLY, CDR2 FYNNEI. This CDR3 is 15 amino acids long. CDR3 coding DNA: TGTGCCAGCAGAACGACGGAGGTGGTGGGGACTGAAGCTTTCTTT. Encoded protein: CASRTTEVVGTEAFF.

This CDR3 reads CASSELAIVGPQHF. CDR3 nucleotides: TGTGCCAGCAGTGAACTAGCCATCGTCGGGCCCCAGCATTTT. This rearrangement joins TRBV6-1 to TRBJ1-5; D call uncertain. Germline-derived CDR1 and CDR2 are MNHNS and SASEGT. The CDR3 spans 14 residues. The V end lost 2 bases, the J end lost 9 bases, and 14 bases lay between the germline ends.

V usage is TRBV2 and J usage is TRBJ1-6; D not certain. Trimming removed 6 bases at V and 0 bases at J, with 12 bases between. The length of the CDR3 is 16 residues. CDR1 and CDR2 (germline): SNHLY, FYNNEI. CDR3 region: CASSSRRSSYNSPLHF. CDR3 DNA sequence: TGTGCCAGCAGCTCCCGACGGAGCTCCTATAATTCACCCCTCCACTTT.

This rearrangement joins TRBV27 to TRBJ1-4, with D hard to call. The CDR3 is made up of 14 amino acids. Germline V lookup: CDR1 MNHEY, CDR2 SMNVEV (reference sequence). V shed 8 bases and J shed 5 bases, with 15 bases lying between them. CDR3 nucleotide sequence: TGTGCCAGCGGCCATCGGGGTCAAAATGAAAAACTGTTTTTT. Protein: CASGHRGQNEKLFF.